A single sample gave rise to the 25 T cell receptor beta chains below, sequenced in a study of T cells in Graves' hyperthyroidism and ophthalmopathy (dated by TCRdb to between 2019 and 2020). The library was prepared using multiplex PCR. TCRdb lists the instrument as Illumina HiSeq 2000. TCR beta CDR3 regions were amplified from RNA transcripts. The TCR CDR3 was subjected to a first round of RT-PCR using the HTBI primer set and the Qiagen OneStep RT-PCR kit. Starting from the raw public reads, TCRdb applied fastp trimming at Q25, assembled clones with MiXCR and retained in-frame beta chains. Entries that share a CDR3 protein sequence are merged under the most common genes and DNA. For this sample there are hundreds of thousands of distinct CDR3 sequences; 13% appear just once. In total, the top ten clones hold 9.2% of the sample. Sample: blood. The receptors were gathered from a woman under 30 with Graves' hyperthyroidism.

This clonotype was counted only a few times. The V call is TRBV14, the J call TRBJ1-1; D unclear. This CDR3 region has 14 residues. The germline gives CDR1 SGHDN, CDR2 FVKESK. V shed 1 base and J shed 1 base, with 7 bases lying between them. The CDR3 is CASSQVEGNTEAFF. The CDR3 DNA reads as TGTGCCAGCAGCCAAGTCGAGGGGAACACTGAAGCTTTCTTT.

This clonotype was picked up a small number of times. A much bigger clone sits one base away, suggesting this may be a read error. The CDR3 DNA is TGTGCCAGCAGTTCCACGTCGAACGGGACCACAACCCAGTACTTC. Encoded protein: CASSSTSNGTTTQYF. The V gene is TRBV6-9, the J gene TRBJ2-5; D may match TRBD1 or TRBD2 (5 bases each). The CDR3 is 15 residues long. V was trimmed by 4 bases and J by 8 bases, leaving 20 bases between them. Germline-derived CDR1 and CDR2 are MNHGY and SVAAGI.

This clonotype was detected only a few times. The rearrangement links TRBV5-1 to TRBJ2-1; TRBD2 aligns across 11 bases. The CDR3 sequence is 18 residues long. CDR1 and CDR2 (germline): SGHRS, YFSETQ. V was pared by 0 bases and J by 7 bases, with 12 bases of the junction left unmatched. The CDR3 DNA reads TGCGCCAGCAGCTTGGCCAGTGTGGGACTAGCGGTTGGGAATGAGCAGTTCTTC. Translation gives CASSLASVGLAVGNEQFF.

A few counts support this clonotype. This chain connects TRBV7-8 to TRBJ2-1; 9 bases agree with TRBD1. Per the germline V gene, CDR1 is SGHVS and CDR2 is FQNEAQ. With V trimmed by 2 bases and J by 8 bases, 7 bases remained unmatched. CDR3 length equals 15 residues. The CDR3: CASSLYGQGNDEQFF. The CDR3 nucleotides are TGTGCCAGCAGCTTATACGGACAGGGGAACGATGAGCAGTTCTTC.

The sample holds many counts of this clonotype. The chain carries TRBV28 and TRBJ1-1, with a tentative D call TRBD1 (5 bases). Trimming took 6 bases from V and 4 from J, leaving 18 bases between them. The CDR3 contains 15 residues. Per the germline V gene, CDR1 is MDHEN and CDR2 is SYDVKM. CDR3 region: CASSSEGTMGTEAFF. DNA for the CDR3: TGTGCCAGCAGCTCGGAGGGGACGATGGGCACTGAAGCTTTCTTT.

The table lists this clonotype with many counts. The chain recombines TRBV28 with TRBJ2-3; no clear D. CDR1 is MDHEN, CDR2 SYDVKM, per germline. The CDR3 runs 12 residues. V was clipped by 6 bases and J by 0 bases, with 4 bases between them. The DNA of the CDR3 is TGTGCCAGCAGGGGAAGCACAGATACGCAGTATTTT. It is translated as CASRGSTDTQYF.

This chain uses TRBV9 with TRBJ2-1, with a weak D call TRBD2 (6 bases). The CDR3 spans 17 residues. Germline CDR1 is SGDLS and CDR2 is YYNGEE. Trimming shortened V by 0 bases and J by 0 bases, and 13 bases separated the two germline ends. CDR3 nucleotides: TGTGCCAGCAGCGTAGAAGGTAGCGGTAGCTCCTACAATGAGCAGTTCTTC. Amino acid sequence: CASSVEGSGSSYNEQFF.

This clonotype was detected ten times or more. The J gene is TRBJ2-6, the V gene TRBV28; the match to TRBD1 covers 7 bases. Trimming cost V 5 bases and J 0 bases; bases outside gene matches: 7. The CDR3 has 17 residues. CDR1 MDHEN and CDR2 SYDVKM come from the germline V gene. CDR3 bases: TGTGCCAGCAGTCTGGACAGGCGAAACTCTGGGGCCAACGTCCTGACTTTC. Protein product: CASSLDRRNSGANVLTF.

The J gene is TRBJ1-2, the V gene TRBV14; 10 nucleotides align to TRBD1. The V segment lost 4 bases and the J segment 4 bases; nucleotides outside the gene matches: 6. This CDR3 spans 15 amino acids. Germline V gene data show CDR1 as SGHDN and CDR2 as FVKESK. CDR3 residues: CASSLGQGVVYGYTF. Written as DNA, the CDR3 is TGTGCCAGCAGCCTTGGACAGGGGGTTGTCTATGGCTACACCTTC.

This clonotype has ten or more counts. The J gene is TRBJ2-3, the V gene TRBV5-1, with TRBD1 matching over 12 bases. CDR1 SGHRS and CDR2 YFSETQ come from the germline V gene. The V and J ends lost 0 bases and 4 bases, in that order; junction bases with no gene match: 3. The length of the CDR3 is 16 residues. CDR3 protein: CASSLGDRGRSDTQYF. For the CDR3, the DNA is TGCGCCAGCAGCTTGGGGGACAGGGGGCGATCAGATACGCAGTATTTT.

The rearrangement links TRBV29-1 to TRBJ1-1; TRBD1 matches at 8 bases. Germline assignment: CDR1 SQVTM and CDR2 ANQGSEA. J gave up 7 bases and V 6 bases, and 10 bases lay outside the gene matches. This CDR3 is built from 13 residues. The CDR3 DNA is TGCAGCGTCAGGGGGCGATTATACATTGAAGCTTTCTTT. It encodes CSVRGRLYIEAFF.

This clonotype was detected only a few times. The chain joins TRBV5-1 to TRBJ2-2; perhaps TRBD2 as D (6 bases). CDR1 and CDR2 (germline): SGHRS, YFSETQ. The CDR3 is made up of 15 amino acids. Between the trimmed V and J ends, which lost 4 bases and 0 bases, there was a span of 10 bases. CDR3 sequence: CASSAGTPNTGELFF. The CDR3 nucleotides read TGCGCCAGCAGCGCCGGGACTCCGAACACCGGGGAGCTGTTTTTT.

This clonotype was counted ten times or more. The chain uses TRBV28 and TRBJ1-2; no definite D call. From germline, CDR1 is MDHEN and CDR2 SYDVKM. V lost 3 bases and J lost 4, with 9 bases in between. The CDR3 totals 13 residues. In DNA, the CDR3 is TGTGCCAGCAGTTTCCGGCGGCTCTATGGCTACACCTTC. Protein sequence: CASSFRRLYGYTF.

On this clonotype itself: A much larger clone is a single base away; this may be a read error. In this CDR3 the conserved last residue, phenylalanine or tryptophan, is missing, so a read error is likely. V gene TRBV7-9 combines with J gene TRBJ1-5; tentatively, D is TRBD1 (6 bases). There are 12 residues in the CDR3. Germline values: CDR1 SEHNR, CDR2 FQNEAQ (reference sequence). V lost 11 bases to trimming and J lost 7 bases, with 15 bases between them. For the CDR3, the DNA is TGTGCCGTGACAGGACTAGGCCAGCCCCAGCATTCT. Its protein is CAVTGLGQPQHS.

This clonotype has just a few counts. The CDR3: CASSLNPGADTEAFF. The CDR3 region has the DNA TGTGCCAGCAGCTTAAACCCGGGGGCGGACACTGAAGCTTTCTTT. The chain couples TRBV7-3 to TRBJ1-1; D perhaps matches TRBD1 (6 bases). Per the germline V gene, CDR1 is SGHTA and CDR2 is FQGTGA. The CDR3 runs to 15 residues. Trimming stripped 1 base from V and 3 bases from J, with 12 bases between.

Comments on this clonotype: One junction end does not reproduce the germline sequence, and a read error may be involved. The gene calls are TRBV20-1 and TRBJ2-7, with D maybe TRBD2 (5 bases). Germline assignment: CDR1 DFQATT and CDR2 SNEGSKA (reference sequence). This CDR3 has 12 residues. The CDR3 DNA is TGCAGTGCTAGAGAGGGCGGGTACGGGCAGTACTTC. It codes for CSAREGGYGQYF.

This clonotype was seen ten or more times. V usage is TRBV3-1 and J usage is TRBJ2-5; D possibly matches TRBD1 or TRBD2 (5 bases each). The germline gives CDR1 LGHDT, CDR2 YNNKEL (reference sequence). The CDR3 totals 16 residues. Trimming cost V 4 bases and J 4 bases, with 19 bases left between them. In DNA form, the CDR3 reads TGTGCCAGCAGCCCCCTGCTCGTGGGGGTGGGAGAGACCCAGTACTTC. Its protein is CASSPLLVGVGETQYF.

This clonotype was seen ten or more times. The V call is TRBV6-2 or TRBV6-3, the J call TRBJ2-2; unclear D gene. The V gene lost 7 bases and the J gene lost 1 base, with 10 bases spanning the gap. Germline assignment: CDR1 MNHEY and CDR2 SVGEGT. The CDR3 is 14 amino acids. The CDR3, as DNA: TGTGCCAGCATTTTAAGACAGAACACCGGGGAGCTGTTTTTT. Protein: CASILRQNTGELFF.

In its sample, this clonotype was seen many times. The V and J genes are TRBV18 and TRBJ2-3; 8 nucleotides agree with TRBD2. The CDR3 has 18 residues. The junction had 18 bases not matched to a gene; V was cut back by 6 bases and J by 4 bases. CDR1 is KGHSH, CDR2 LQKENI, per germline. The CDR3 spells CASSQYQGSGGVPDTQYF. As DNA, the CDR3 is TGTGCCAGCTCCCAGTACCAAGGCAGCGGGGGTGTACCAGATACGCAGTATTTT. Complete variable domain (other parts from reference TRBV18 and TRBJ2-3): NAGVMQNPRHLVRRRGQEARLRCSPMKGHSHVYWYRQLPEEGLKFMVYLQKENIIDESGMPKERFSAEFPKEGPSILRIQQVVRGDSAAYFCASSQYQGSGGVPDTQYFGPGTRLTVL.

This chain uses TRBV9 with TRBJ1-1, with 8 positions matching TRBD1. The CDR3 runs to 13 residues. From germline, CDR1 is SGDLS and CDR2 YYNGEE. V lost 3 bases, J lost 10 bases, and 8 bases stayed unmatched. The CDR3 loop is CASSAPGQGRAFF. Here the CDR3 DNA reads TGTGCCAGCAGCGCTCCCGGACAGGGAAGAGCTTTCTTT.

This clonotype was seen many times. The J gene is TRBJ2-3, the V gene TRBV19; possible D gene TRBD1, 7 bases. The CDR3 contains 18 residues. V was clipped by 7 bases and J by 1 base, with 24 bases between them. CDR1 is LNHDA and CDR2 is SQIVND in the germline V gene (reference sequence). CDR3 amino acids: CASTSLTGTGVRTDTQYF. The CDR3 DNA reads TGTGCCAGTACTTCCCTGACAGGGACGGGAGTTCGCACAGATACGCAGTATTTT. Full variable domain (remainder filled in from reference TRBV19 and TRBJ2-3): DGGITQSPKYLFRKEGQNVTLSCEQNLNHDAMYWYRQDPGQGLRLIYYSQIVNDFQKGDIAEGYSVSREKKESFPLTVTSAQKNPTAFYLCASTSLTGTGVRTDTQYFGPGTRLTVL.

This clonotype occurred many times. The rearrangement joins TRBV28 to TRBJ1-2, with no clear D. Per germline, CDR1 MDHEN and CDR2 SYDVKM. V was cut by 6 bases and J by 2 bases, with 13 bases left in between. The CDR3 sequence is 14 residues long. The CDR3 DNA is TGTGCCAGCAGGCCCCCCAGAGCCAACTATGGCTACACCTTC. Its translation: CASRPPRANYGYTF.

At least ten counts were recorded for this clonotype. This rearrangement joins TRBV6-1 to TRBJ1-1, with 11 bases lining up with TRBD1. The CDR3 covers 15 residues. Unmatched junction bases numbered 3, after V lost 2 bases and J lost 4 bases. Germline values: CDR1 MNHNS, CDR2 SASEGT. The CDR3 protein is CASSEWGQGGTEAFF. The CDR3 DNA reads as TGTGCCAGCAGTGAATGGGGACAGGGGGGCACTGAAGCTTTCTTT.

The sample holds many counts of this clonotype. The chain recombines TRBV29-1 with TRBJ2-5; possible D gene TRBD2, 6 bases. CDR1 and CDR2 from the germline V gene are SQVTM and ANQGSEA. V was cut by 1 base and J by 5 bases, with 17 bases left in between. The CDR3 has 15 residues. The CDR3 nucleotides read TGCAGCGTTGAAGGTGCGGGACTGTTGAGGGAGACCCAGTACTTC. Amino acids: CSVEGAGLLRETQYF.

There are a few counts of this clonotype. J is TRBJ2-3 and V is TRBV5-1, with D tentatively TRBD1 or TRBD2 (6 bases each). The CDR3 spans 15 residues. Trimming removed 4 bases at V and 2 bases at J, with 14 bases between. Germline CDR1 SGHRS, CDR2 YFSETQ. The CDR3: CASSQHRDFTDTQYF. The CDR3 DNA sequence: TGCGCCAGCAGCCAACACAGGGACTTCACAGATACGCAGTATTTT.